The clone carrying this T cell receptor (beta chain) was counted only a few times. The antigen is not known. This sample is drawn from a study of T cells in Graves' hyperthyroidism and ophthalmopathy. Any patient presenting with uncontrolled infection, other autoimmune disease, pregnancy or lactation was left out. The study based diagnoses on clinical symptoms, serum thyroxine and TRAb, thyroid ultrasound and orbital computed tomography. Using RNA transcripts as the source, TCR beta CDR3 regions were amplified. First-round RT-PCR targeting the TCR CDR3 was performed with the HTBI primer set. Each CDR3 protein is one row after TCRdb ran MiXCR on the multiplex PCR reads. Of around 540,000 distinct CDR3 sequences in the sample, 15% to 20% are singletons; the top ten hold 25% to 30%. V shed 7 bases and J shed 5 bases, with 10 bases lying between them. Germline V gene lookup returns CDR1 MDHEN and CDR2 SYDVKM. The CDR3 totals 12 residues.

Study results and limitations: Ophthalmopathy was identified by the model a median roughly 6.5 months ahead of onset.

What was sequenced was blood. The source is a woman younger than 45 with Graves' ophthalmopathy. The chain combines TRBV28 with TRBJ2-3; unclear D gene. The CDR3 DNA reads TGTGCCAGCAATTTCCCCTTAGATACGCAGTATTTT. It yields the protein CASNFPLDTQYF.